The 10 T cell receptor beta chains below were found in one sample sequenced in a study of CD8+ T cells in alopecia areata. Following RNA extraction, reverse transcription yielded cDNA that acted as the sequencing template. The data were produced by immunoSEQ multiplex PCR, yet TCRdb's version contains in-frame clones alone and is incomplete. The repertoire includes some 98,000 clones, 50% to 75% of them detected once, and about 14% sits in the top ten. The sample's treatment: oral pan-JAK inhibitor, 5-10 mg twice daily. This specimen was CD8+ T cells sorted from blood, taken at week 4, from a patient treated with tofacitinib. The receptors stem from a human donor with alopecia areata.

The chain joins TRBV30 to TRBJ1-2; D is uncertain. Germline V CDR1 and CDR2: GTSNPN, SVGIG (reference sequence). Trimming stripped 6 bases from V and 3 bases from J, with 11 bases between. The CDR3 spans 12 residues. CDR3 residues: CACYQSDYGYTF. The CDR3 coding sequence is TGTGCCTGCTACCAGTCAGACTATGGCTACACCTTC.

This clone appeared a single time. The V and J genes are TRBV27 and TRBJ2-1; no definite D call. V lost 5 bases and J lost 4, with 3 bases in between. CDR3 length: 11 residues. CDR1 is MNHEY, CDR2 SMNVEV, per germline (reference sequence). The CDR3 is CASSAYNEQFF. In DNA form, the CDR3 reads TGTGCCAGCAGTGCGTACAATGAGCAGTTCTTC.

Here the CDR3 DNA reads TGTGCCAGTAGTGCAGAACCGGGACAGGGGGATTACTCCTACAATGAGCAGTTCTTC. Its translation is CASSAEPGQGDYSYNEQFF. The chain combines TRBV19 with TRBJ2-1, with 11 positions matching TRBD1. The junction had 12 bases not matched to a gene; V was cut back by 5 bases and J by 0 bases. The CDR3 extends over 19 amino acids. Germline V gene sequence: CDR1 LNHDA, CDR2 SQIVND (reference sequence).

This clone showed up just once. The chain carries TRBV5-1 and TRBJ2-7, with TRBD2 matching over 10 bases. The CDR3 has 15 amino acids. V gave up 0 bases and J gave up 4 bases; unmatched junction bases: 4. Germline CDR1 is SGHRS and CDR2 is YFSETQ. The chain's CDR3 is CASSLVLAGDYEQYF. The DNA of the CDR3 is TGCGCCAGCAGCTTGGTGCTAGCGGGGGATTACGAGCAGTACTTC.

For the CDR3, the DNA is TGTGCCAGTAGTATAACGGGGGGGAACACTGAAGCTTTCTTT. Residues: CASSITGGNTEAFF. The chain joins TRBV19 to TRBJ1-1; TRBD1 is a possible D gene (5 bases). The CDR3 totals 14 residues. Looked up from germline, CDR1 is LNHDA and CDR2 is SQIVND (reference sequence). Trimming took 2 bases from V and 1 from J, leaving 8 bases between them.

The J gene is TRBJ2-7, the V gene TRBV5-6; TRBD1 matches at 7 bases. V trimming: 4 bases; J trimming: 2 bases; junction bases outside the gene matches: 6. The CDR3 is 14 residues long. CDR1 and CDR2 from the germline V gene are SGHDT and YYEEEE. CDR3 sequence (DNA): TGTGCCAGCAGCGGGGGACAGAGAACCTACGAGCAGTACTTC. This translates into CASSGGQRTYEQYF.

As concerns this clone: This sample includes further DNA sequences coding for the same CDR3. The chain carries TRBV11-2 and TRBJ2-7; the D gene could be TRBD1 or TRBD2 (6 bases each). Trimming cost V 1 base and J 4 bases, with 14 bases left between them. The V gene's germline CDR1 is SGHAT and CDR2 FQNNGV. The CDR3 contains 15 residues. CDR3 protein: CASSLVGGQVYEQYF. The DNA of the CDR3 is TGTGCCAGCAGCTTAGTTGGGGGGCAGGTATACGAGCAGTACTTC.

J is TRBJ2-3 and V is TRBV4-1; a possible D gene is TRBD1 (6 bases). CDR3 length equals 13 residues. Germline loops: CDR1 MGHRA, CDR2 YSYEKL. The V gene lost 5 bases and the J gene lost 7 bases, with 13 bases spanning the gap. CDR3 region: CASSDRQGYTQYF. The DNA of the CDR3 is TGCGCCAGCAGCGACCGCCAGGGGTATACGCAGTATTTT.

CDR3 nucleotide sequence: TGTGCCAGCAGCCCCGGGGGGGGGAGTCAGCCCCAGCATTTT. Its translation: CASSPGGGSQPQHF. The rearrangement links TRBV27 to TRBJ1-5, with a weak D call TRBD1 (5 bases). V lost 6 bases to trimming and J lost 6 bases, with 15 bases between them. The germline gives CDR1 MNHEY, CDR2 SMNVEV (reference sequence). This CDR3 region has 14 residues.

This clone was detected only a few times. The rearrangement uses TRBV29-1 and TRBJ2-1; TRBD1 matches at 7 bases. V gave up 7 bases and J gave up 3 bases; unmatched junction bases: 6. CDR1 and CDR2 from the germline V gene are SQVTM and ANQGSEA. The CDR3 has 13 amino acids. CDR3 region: CSGTQGDYNEQFF. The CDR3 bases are TGCAGCGGAACCCAGGGGGACTACAATGAGCAGTTCTTC.